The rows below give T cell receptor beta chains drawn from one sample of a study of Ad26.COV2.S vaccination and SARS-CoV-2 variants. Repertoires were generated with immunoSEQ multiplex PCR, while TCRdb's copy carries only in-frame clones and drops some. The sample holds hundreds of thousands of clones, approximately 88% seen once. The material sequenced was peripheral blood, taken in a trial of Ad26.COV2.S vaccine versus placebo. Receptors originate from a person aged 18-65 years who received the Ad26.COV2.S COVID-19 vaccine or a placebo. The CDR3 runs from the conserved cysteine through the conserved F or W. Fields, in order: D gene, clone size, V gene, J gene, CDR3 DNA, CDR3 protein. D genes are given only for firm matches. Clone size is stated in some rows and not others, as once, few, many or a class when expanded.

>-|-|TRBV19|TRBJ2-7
TGTGCCAGTAGTGTCACCGGGACACTCCGCGAGCAGTACTTC
CASSVTGTLREQYF
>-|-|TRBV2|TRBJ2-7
TGTGCCAGTGGGAGGGGGCCCTACGAGCAGTACTTC
CASGRGPYEQYF
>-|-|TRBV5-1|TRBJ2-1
TGCGCCAGCAGCTTGGCGGGGAGCTCCTACAATGAGCAGTTCTTC
CASSLAGSSYNEQFF
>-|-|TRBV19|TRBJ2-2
TGTGCCAGTAGTCCCCGGTGGGGTCGGACCGGGGAGCTGTTTTTT
CASSPRWGRTGELFF
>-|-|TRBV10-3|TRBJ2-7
TGTGCCATCAGCAGCTCCTACGAGCAGTACTTC
CAISSSYEQYF
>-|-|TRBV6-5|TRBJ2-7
TGTGCCAGCAGGGCGGGACACCTAGGAACCTACGAGCAGTACTTC
CASRAGHLGTYEQYF
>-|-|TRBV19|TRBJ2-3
TGTGCCAGTAGTATCCTCCAGCACCCAGATACGCAGTATTTT
CASSILQHPDTQYF
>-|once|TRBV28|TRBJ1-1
TGTGCCAGCAGTACTGGAGGTACCTTGAACACTGAAGCTTTCTTT
CASSTGGTLNTEAFF
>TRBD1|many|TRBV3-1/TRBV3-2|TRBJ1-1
TGTGCCAGCAGCCTTCGACAGGGTAAAGCTTTCTTT
CASSLRQGKAFF
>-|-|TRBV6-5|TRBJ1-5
TGTGCCAGCAAAATGGACAGAGATCAGCCCCAGCATTTT
CASKMDRDQPQHF
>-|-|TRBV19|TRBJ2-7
TGTGCCAGTAGTACCCCCTCCCTGGGAGAAGGCTACGAGCAGTACTTC
CASSTPSLGEGYEQYF
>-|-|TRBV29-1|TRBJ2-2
TGCAGCGTTGAACTCGAGTCCAAAGAGCTGTTTTTT
CSVELESKELFF
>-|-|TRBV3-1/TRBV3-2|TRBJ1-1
TGTGCCAGCAGCCAAGGCAGGGGAGACACTGAAGCTTTCTTT
CASSQGRGDTEAFF
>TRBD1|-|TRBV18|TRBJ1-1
TGTGCCAGCTCACTCGGACAGGGCTTCACTGAAGCTTTCTTT
CASSLGQGFTEAFF
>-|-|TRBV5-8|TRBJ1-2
TGTGCCAGCAGCTTGGATCAGGGAGGCTATGGCTACACCTTC
CASSLDQGGYGYTF
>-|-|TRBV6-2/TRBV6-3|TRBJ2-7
TGTGCCAGCAGTTCCCGACAGAGTACGGACGAGCAGTACTTC
CASSSRQSTDEQYF
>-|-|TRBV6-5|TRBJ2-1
TGTGCCAGCACCTCAGATTCAAGGAGGGATGAGCAGTTCTTC
CASTSDSRRDEQFF
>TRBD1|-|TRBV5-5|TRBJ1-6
TGTGCCAGCAGCGCTGGGACAGGGGGCGGTAATTCACCCCTCCACTTT
CASSAGTGGGNSPLHF
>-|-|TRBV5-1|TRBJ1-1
TGCGCCAGCAGCTTTGGAGAAACTGAAGCTTTCTTT
CASSFGETEAFF
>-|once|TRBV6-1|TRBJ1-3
TGTGCCAGCAGTGAACACATCGGCTCTGGAAACACCATATATTTT
CASSEHIGSGNTIYF
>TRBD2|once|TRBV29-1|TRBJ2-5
TGCAGCGGGGGGGGCCAAGAGACCCAGTACTTC
CSGGGQETQYF
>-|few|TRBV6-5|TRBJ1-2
TGTGCCAGCAGTTACATTGGGGATGGCTACACCTTC
CASSYIGDGYTF
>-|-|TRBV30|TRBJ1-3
TGTGCCTGGGGGTTTTGGACCGGCGTTCACACCATATATTTT
CAWGFWTGVHTIYF
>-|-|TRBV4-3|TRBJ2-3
TGCGCCAGCAGCCAAGAATGGCGGGCCACAGATACGCAGTATTTT
CASSQEWRATDTQYF
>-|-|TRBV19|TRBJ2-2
TGTGCCAGTAGCTGGAGGGGAACACCAAACACCGGGGAGCTGTTTTTT
CASSWRGTPNTGELFF
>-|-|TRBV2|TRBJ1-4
TGTGCCAGCAGTGAAGTCCCGGGACGCAATGAAAAACTGTTTTTT
CASSEVPGRNEKLFF
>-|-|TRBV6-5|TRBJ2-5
TGTGCCAGCAGGGGGCCAGGCGAGACCCAGTACTTC
CASRGPGETQYF
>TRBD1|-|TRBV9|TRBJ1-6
TGTGCCAGCAGCGTAGAGGACAGGGTGGGTTCACCCCTCCACTTT
CASSVEDRVGSPLHF
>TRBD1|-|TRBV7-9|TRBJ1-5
TGTGCCAGCAGCCCGACAGGGGACGGCAATCAGCCCCAGCATTTT
CASSPTGDGNQPQHF
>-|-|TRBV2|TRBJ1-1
TGTGCCAGCAAGGGACTGATCACTGAAGCTTTCTTT
CASKGLITEAFF
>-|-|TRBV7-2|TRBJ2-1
TGTGCCAGCAGCTCCCAGCGAATTTACAATGAGCAGTTCTTC
CASSSQRIYNEQFF
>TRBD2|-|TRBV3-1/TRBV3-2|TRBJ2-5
TGTGCCAGCAGCCATTCTAGCGGGAGAAGGGGCCAAGAGACCCAGTACTTC
CASSHSSGRRGQETQYF
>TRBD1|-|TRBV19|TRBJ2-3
TGTGCCAGTAGTATAACAGGGGAATCGTCAGATACGCAGTATTTT
CASSITGESSDTQYF
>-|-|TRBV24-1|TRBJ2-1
TGTGCCACCAGTGACCAACAGGGACTGAGCTCCTACAATGAGCAGTTCTTC
CATSDQQGLSSYNEQFF
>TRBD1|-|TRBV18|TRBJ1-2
TGTGCCAGCTCACCACGGGACAGGGATGGCTACACCTTC
CASSPRDRDGYTF
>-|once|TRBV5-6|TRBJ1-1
TGTGCCAGCAGCTATGACCACGAAGCTTTCTTT
CASSYDHEAFF
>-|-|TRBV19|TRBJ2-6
TGTGCCAGTAGTAGAGCCCCCCCGGGGGCCAACGTCCTGACTTTC
CASSRAPPGANVLTF
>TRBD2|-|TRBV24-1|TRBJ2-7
TGTGCCACCAGTGACAGCGGGAGCTCCTACGAGCAGTACTTC
CATSDSGSSYEQYF
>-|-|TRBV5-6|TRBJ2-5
TGTGCCAGCAGCTTCTTGGCGTTTGGACCAAAAGAGACCCAGTACTTC
CASSFLAFGPKETQYF